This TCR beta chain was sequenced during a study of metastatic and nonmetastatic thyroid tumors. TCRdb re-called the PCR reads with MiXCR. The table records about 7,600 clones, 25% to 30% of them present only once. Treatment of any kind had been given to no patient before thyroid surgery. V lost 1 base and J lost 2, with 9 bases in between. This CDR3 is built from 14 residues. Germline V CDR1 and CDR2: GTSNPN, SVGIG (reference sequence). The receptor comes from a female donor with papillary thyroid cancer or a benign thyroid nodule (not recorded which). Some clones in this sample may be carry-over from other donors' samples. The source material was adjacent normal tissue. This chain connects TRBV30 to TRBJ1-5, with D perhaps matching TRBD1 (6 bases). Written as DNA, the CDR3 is TGTGCCTGGAGTGCTGGGGGCCGCAATCAGCCCCAGCATTTT. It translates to CAWSAGGRNQPQHF.